This record covers a single T cell receptor (beta chain). Then a second PCR, running about 7 to 11 cycles, was carried out with a sample-barcoded 5' primer and a J-beta primer mix. TCRdb processed the 5' RACE reads anew with MiXCR; each CDR3 protein has one entry. The sample includes nearly 1 million distinct CDR3 sequences, roughly half of them seen just once. The data were obtained in a study of blood T cells in healthy people across ages. CDR3 size: 17 residues. Material for sequencing was blood. This clonotype was obtained from a woman aged 55-70 years in good health. The chain links TRBV21-1 to TRBJ2-5; TRBD1, as called in the table, went unchecked against the DNA. TRBV21-1 counts as a pseudogene. The CDR3 region has the DNA TGTGCCAGCAGCAAAGCGTACCGGGGTTTGACAATCGTGGCCCAGTACTTC. Amino acids: CASSKAYRGLTIVAQYF.